The 16 T cell receptor beta chains presented below share a single source sample, sequenced in a study of blood T cells in healthy people across ages. Combining a sample-barcoded 5' primer with a J-beta primer mix, a second PCR ran for roughly 6 to 12 cycles. TCRdb re-derived calls from the 5' RACE reads in MiXCR, one entry per CDR3 protein. The sample includes approximately 780,000 distinct CDR3 sequences, 20% to 30% seen only once; the top ten take less than 3.5%. These data also formed part of another study, on T cells of mothers and their children.

The sequencing sample was made of blood. These receptors originate from a boy aged 5 to 17 in good health.

The table lists this clonotype with a few counts. J is TRBJ2-3 and V is TRBV12-3 or TRBV12-4, with D possibly matching TRBD2 (5 bases). V was pared by 7 bases and J by 2 bases, with 13 bases between. This CDR3 spans 14 amino acids. Here the CDR3 reads CASTPPGITDTQYF. The DNA for the CDR3 is TGTGCCAGCACCCCCCCGGGGATCACAGATACGCAGTATTTT.

The V and J genes are TRBV6-1 and TRBJ2-7; TRBD2 matches 9 bases. J was trimmed by 0 bases and V by 6 bases; bases with no gene match: 6. This CDR3 region has 15 residues. Germline loops: CDR1 MNHNS, CDR2 SASEGT. Written as DNA, the CDR3 is TGTGCCAGCAGCAATCTAGCGGGGTACTCCTACGAGCAGTACTTC. It encodes CASSNLAGYSYEQYF.

This clonotype has just a few counts. This chain uses TRBV5-1 with TRBJ1-2; 7 bases are shared with TRBD1. Trimming cost V 3 bases and J 6 bases; bases outside gene matches: 11. Germline loops: CDR1 SGHRS, CDR2 YFSETQ. The CDR3 is 15 residues long. The CDR3 DNA reads as TGCGCCAGCAGCTCCCAGACAGGGAGGATCGATGGCTACACCTTC. This gives the protein CASSSQTGRIDGYTF.

This clonotype was picked up a small number of times. V and J are TRBV10-3 and TRBJ2-5, with no clear D. V was cut by 0 bases and J by 3 bases, with 11 bases left in between. The CDR3 covers 15 residues. The germline V gene encodes CDR1 ENHRY and CDR2 SYGVKD. The CDR3 reads CAISESKGREETQYF. CDR3 in DNA: TGTGCCATCAGTGAGTCGAAGGGCCGGGAAGAGACCCAGTACTTC.

The gene calls are TRBV3-1 and TRBJ2-2; weak D call: TRBD2 (6 bases). The germline V gene has CDR1 LGHDT and CDR2 YNNKEL (reference sequence). Trimming cost V 8 bases and J 6 bases, with 22 bases left between them. The CDR3 length is 16 residues. The CDR3 protein is CASEAGTRGDAGELFF. CDR3 DNA sequence: TGTGCCAGCGAGGCGGGAACGAGAGGGGATGCCGGGGAGCTGTTTTTT.

Only a few counts were recorded for this clonotype. The CDR3 reads CASSYPGTGGRSPLHF. The CDR3 nucleotides read TGTGCCAGCAGTTACCCCGGGACAGGGGGCCGTTCACCCCTCCACTTT. This chain uses TRBV6-6 with TRBJ1-6, with 12 bases matching TRBD1. The CDR3 consists of 16 residues. CDR1 MNHNY and CDR2 SVGAGI come from the germline V gene (reference sequence). The V and J ends lost 2 bases and 9 bases, in that order; junction bases with no gene match: 5.

Regarding this clonotype: One end of the junction varies from germline; a read error may be responsible. V is TRBV5-4 and J is TRBJ2-5; 11 nucleotides line up with TRBD1. In germline, CDR1 is SGHNT, CDR2 YYREEE (reference sequence). The CDR3 covers 15 residues. The CDR3 region is CASSLRTGGDKMPFF. The CDR3 DNA is TGTGCCAGCAGCCTCCGGACAGGGGGCGATAAAATGCCGTTCTTC.

The chain uses TRBV6-6 and TRBJ1-3, with a possible D match to TRBD1 (5 bases). V was trimmed by 7 bases and J by 7 bases, leaving 17 bases between them. This CDR3 spans 14 amino acids. The germline V gene encodes CDR1 MNHNY and CDR2 SVGAGI (reference sequence). The CDR3 sequence: CASKSSGPGNTIYF. CDR3 nucleotide sequence: TGTGCCAGCAAGAGTTCAGGGCCAGGGAACACCATATATTTT.

The chain links TRBV5-1 to TRBJ2-7; D is possibly TRBD1 (6 bases). Germline V CDR1 and CDR2: SGHRS, YFSETQ. The CDR3 totals 14 residues. V was clipped by 6 bases and J by 3 bases, with 16 bases between them. CDR3 bases: TGCGCCAGCACACCCGGGACACGAGGCTACGAGCAGTACTTC. Translating it yields CASTPGTRGYEQYF.

This rearrangement joins TRBV4-1 to TRBJ2-4; D is ambiguous. Germline CDR1 reads MGHRA; CDR2 reads YSYEKL. The V gene lost 4 bases and the J gene lost 0 bases, with 10 bases spanning the gap. CDR3 length: 15 residues. CDR3 region: CASSPGPIAKNIQYF. For the CDR3, the DNA is TGCGCCAGCAGCCCCGGACCGATAGCCAAAAACATTCAGTACTTC.

The chain employs TRBV7-9 and TRBJ2-5; no firm D call. CDR1 is SEHNR and CDR2 is FQNEAQ in the germline V gene (reference sequence). V lost 5 bases and J 1 base, leaving 11 bases between the germline ends. This CDR3 contains 14 residues. Written as DNA, the CDR3 is TGTGCCAGCAGCATAAGCACTGTCCAAGAGACCCAGTACTTC. Its protein is CASSISTVQETQYF.

The gene calls are TRBV12-3 or TRBV12-4 and TRBJ2-2, with 12 bases lining up with TRBD2. The V and J ends lost 2 bases and 4 bases, in that order; junction bases with no gene match: 14. CDR3 size: 20 residues. CDR3 sequence: CASSLSGLAGGPGSTGELFF. Here the CDR3 DNA reads TGTGCCAGCAGTTTAAGTGGTCTAGCGGGGGGGCCGGGGAGCACCGGGGAGCTGTTTTTT.

This clonotype has only a few counts. The junction shows a germline mismatch at one end, possibly a read error. The V gene is TRBV6-1, the J gene TRBJ2-7; D is perhaps TRBD1 (6 bases). CDR3 length equals 13 residues. Germline CDR1 and CDR2: MNHNS and SASEGT. CDR3 coding DNA: TGTGCCAGCAGTGAACATGGACAGCCTTTGACGGGCTTC. Amino acid sequence: CASSEHGQPLTGF.

The chain couples TRBV12-3 or TRBV12-4 to TRBJ2-5, with D unclear. V gave up 5 bases and J gave up 4 bases, with 20 bases separating them. This CDR3 is 16 amino acids long. The CDR3 region is CASSPGGIGPGETQYF. CDR3 coding DNA: TGTGCCAGCAGTCCAGGCGGAATTGGCCCGGGAGAGACCCAGTACTTC.

This clonotype was observed a handful of times. This chain joins TRBV6-2 or TRBV6-3 and TRBJ2-7, with D perhaps TRBD2 (5 bases). CDR1 and CDR2 (germline): MNHEY, SVGEGT. Trimming stripped 6 bases from V and 7 bases from J, with 19 bases between. There are 14 residues in the CDR3. For the CDR3, the DNA is TGTGCCAGCAGCCCATCGGGGAAGGCTCGGGAGCAGTACTTC. It specifies CASSPSGKAREQYF.

The V and J genes are TRBV2 and TRBJ2-5, with D perhaps TRBD1 (6 bases). V lost 1 base to trimming and J lost 4 bases, with 13 bases between them. Germline V gene lookup returns CDR1 SNHLY and CDR2 FYNNEI. CDR3 length: 15 residues. The CDR3 DNA follows: TGTGCCAGCAGTGAAGACAGGGCGGCGGGAGAGACCCAGTACTTC. As protein: CASSEDRAAGETQYF.